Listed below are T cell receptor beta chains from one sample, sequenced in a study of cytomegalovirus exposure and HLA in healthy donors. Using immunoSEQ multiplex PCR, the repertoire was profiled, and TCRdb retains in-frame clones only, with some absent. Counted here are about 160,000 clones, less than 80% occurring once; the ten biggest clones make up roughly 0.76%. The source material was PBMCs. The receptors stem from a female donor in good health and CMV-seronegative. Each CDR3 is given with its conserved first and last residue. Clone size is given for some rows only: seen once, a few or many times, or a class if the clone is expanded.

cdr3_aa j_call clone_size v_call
CASSKRPGWSTDTQYF TRBJ2-3 . TRBV21-1
CASSEGGGGHQPQHF TRBJ1-5 many TRBV6-1
CASSSDRGSYEQYF TRBJ2-7 . TRBV18
CASSLGRSTQETEAFF TRBJ1-1 few TRBV7-9
CAWSSNRGPPSGANVLTF TRBJ2-6 . TRBV30
CASSVEVSSYNEQFF TRBJ2-1 . TRBV2
CAISEYRAWGTEAFF TRBJ1-1 . TRBV10-3
CASSQHPDRGFEQYF TRBJ2-7 . TRBV4-3
CASSLGLWGGYGYTF TRBJ1-2 . TRBV7-9
CASSQEQSRGGGYEQYF . once TRBV4-3
CASSPARANEQFF TRBJ2-1 . TRBV18
CASRGGLF TRBJ1-1 few TRBV28
CASSASLGTGGTDTQYF TRBJ2-3 . TRBV10-1
CASSLALGQGALDYGYTF TRBJ1-2 . TRBV5-1
CAWSGMQRTANYGYTF TRBJ1-2 . TRBV30
CASRRMLQGNYEQYF TRBJ2-7 . TRBV28
CASSYSGTSYNSPLHF TRBJ1-6 . TRBV7-6
CASSDGLAGPKFF TRBJ2-1 . TRBV7-2
CAWSGPQEAFF TRBJ1-1 . TRBV30
CASSYVSGSTDTQYF TRBJ2-3 . TRBV6-5
CASSFPAGLYGYTF TRBJ1-2 once TRBV7-2
CAISGGTAGGSYTF TRBJ1-2 few TRBV10-3
CASSLSDRPGELFF TRBJ2-2 . TRBV5-4
CASSLALIDEAFF TRBJ1-1 . TRBV5-4
CASAPTPLIDQPQHF TRBJ1-5 . TRBV9
CASSSVGGGFGGYTF TRBJ1-2 . TRBV7-8
CASSYSQVRYQPQHF TRBJ1-5 once TRBV6-6
CAISDEGEAFF TRBJ1-1 . TRBV10-3
CASSSTSGTRYGNEQFF TRBJ2-1 . TRBV7-2
CAIKLDYEQYF . few TRBV10-3
CSVGGETQYF TRBJ2-5 . TRBV29-1
CASSDPGKDTQYF TRBJ2-3 . TRBV6-1
CASSLAGGVDSQYF TRBJ2-4 . TRBV5-4